This TCR beta chain is drawn from a study of blood T cell repertoires in COVID-19. Study-wide background: From T cells, B-cell-depleted T cells, or PBMCs came the material, which was cDNA or gDNA.

The study recruited people aged roughly 18 to 100 years across approximately 23 US areas. Produced via immunoSEQ multiplex PCR; TCRdb's table is partial and in-frame only. The sample yields approximately 270,000 clones, 91% seen once. V shed 2 bases and J shed 4 bases, with 6 bases lying between them. CDR1 is PRHDT, CDR2 FYEKMQ, per germline (reference sequence). The CDR3 length is 13 residues. Input material: PBMCs or T cells enriched from blood (not recorded which). This chain connects TRBV13 to TRBJ1-5; D gene uncertain. The clonotype originates from a human donor in a cohort exposed to, infected with or recovered from COVID-19 (not recorded which). The donor label of this sample is uncertain. The CDR3 bases are TGTGCCAGCAGCTTAAGCGGGAATCAGCCCCAGCATTTT. Translating it yields CASSLSGNQPQHF.